The clone carrying this TCR beta chain was counted between two and nine times. Its antigen remains unidentified. CDR1 is SNHLY and CDR2 is FYNNEI in the germline V gene. V was shortened by 4 bases and J by 0 bases, with 9 bases between the two germline ends. The CDR3 is 15 amino acids. Some clones are missing from TCRdb's copy, which holds only in-frame ones; the method was immunoSEQ multiplex PCR. Among over 95,000 clones listed, around two thirds were seen once. The data were obtained in a study of shared clonotypes between healthy human individuals. Study-level results: Estimated richness values were generally larger in naive subsets than in memory subsets.

The rearrangement uses TRBV2 and TRBJ2-2; maybe TRBD2 (6 bases). Sequencing was done on a sample of memory CD8+ T cells sorted from blood. Subset specified: CD45RO+ cells pooled with CCR7-negative TemRA cells. The origin of this receptor is a woman aged 30 to 39 in good health. CDR3 sequence: CASSGDFSNTGELFF. CDR3 bases: TGTGCCAGCAGTGGGGACTTTTCGAACACCGGGGAGCTGTTTTTT.